The 31 T cell receptor beta chains below were found in one sample sequenced in a study of blood T cell repertoires in COVID-19. Clones were sequenced by immunoSEQ multiplex PCR, and TCRdb holds only the in-frame ones, with some missing. Counted here are roughly 120,000 clones, less than 90% occurring once; the ten biggest clones make up around a sixth. The specimen sequenced was peripheral blood. The receptors come from a woman in her sixties with acute or convalescent COVID-19.

Only one count was recorded for this clone. The genes are TRBV7-9 and TRBJ1-1; 7 nucleotides agree with TRBD1. Trimming removed 1 base from V and 6 bases from J; junction bases left unmatched: 8. Germline V lookup: CDR1 SEHNR, CDR2 FQNEAQ (reference sequence). The CDR3 extends over 15 amino acids. The CDR3 DNA reads as TGTGCCAGCAGCTTAGGAGACAGGGCCTCGGCTGAAGCTTTCTTT. Residues: CASSLGDRASAEAFF.

The genes are TRBV14 and TRBJ2-1; possibly TRBD2 for D (5 bases). Trimming stripped 0 bases from V and 12 bases from J, with 12 bases between. CDR1 SGHDN and CDR2 FVKESK come from the germline V gene. CDR3 length equals 13 residues. CDR3 sequence (DNA): TGTGCCAGCAGCCAAGACCGCGGTGCGGGGCAGTTCTTC. Translating it yields CASSQDRGAGQFF. Full variable domain (remainder filled in from reference TRBV14 and TRBJ2-1): EAGVTQFPSHSVIEKGQTVTLRCDPISGHDNLYWYRRVMGKEIKFLLHFVKESKQDESGMPNNRFLAERTGGTYSTLKVQPAELEDSGVYFCASSQDRGAGQFFGPGTRLTVL.

The chain has TRBV15 and TRBJ2-7, with 9 bases matching TRBD1. Germline CDR1 is LNHNV and CDR2 is YYDKDF (reference sequence). The CDR3 extends over 14 amino acids. The trim removed 1 base at V and 3 bases at J, leaving 1 base unmatched. The CDR3 DNA is TGTGCCACCAGCAGAGGGGGACAGGGCTACGAGCAGTACTTC. Its protein product is CATSRGGQGYEQYF.

This sequence joins TRBV21-1 and TRBJ2-3; the table's D call, TRBD2, was not checked against the DNA. TRBV21-1 is described as a pseudogene. This CDR3 is built from 14 residues. As DNA, the CDR3 is TGTGCCAGCATACGGTGCCGGGAAGGGTATACGCAGTATTTT. As protein: CASIRCREGYTQYF.

This clone has just a few counts. The rearrangement uses TRBV15 and TRBJ1-5, with D perhaps TRBD1 (5 bases). This CDR3 spans 17 amino acids. Germline CDR1 LNHNV, CDR2 YYDKDF (reference sequence). Trimming took 0 bases from V and 3 from J, leaving 15 bases between them. The CDR3 DNA reads as TGTGCCACCAGCAGAGATCTGACAGAAACTTACAATCAGCCCCAGCATTTT. It codes for CATSRDLTETYNQPQHF.

This clone was detected only a few times. The V call is TRBV21-1, the J call TRBJ2-7; no check of the table's D call, TRBD1, against the DNA was made. TRBV21-1 is a documented pseudogene. The CDR3 runs 15 residues. The CDR3 DNA sequence: TGTGCCAGCAGCAAAGGCGCCGGGACAGGAGGCGAGCAGTACTTC. This gives the protein CASSKGAGTGGEQYF.

V usage is TRBV4-3 and J usage is TRBJ1-5; D might be TRBD1 (5 bases). This CDR3 spans 15 amino acids. V was cut by 0 bases and J by 4 bases, with 10 bases left in between. Looked up from germline, CDR1 is LGHNA and CDR2 is YSLEER. The CDR3 bases are TGCGCCAGCAGCCAAGACGACAGCCATAATCAGCCCCAGCATTTT. It yields the protein CASSQDDSHNQPQHF.

V gene TRBV3-1 (or the pseudogene TRBV3-2) combines with J gene TRBJ2-5, with a possible D match to TRBD2 (5 bases). Germline V CDR1 and CDR2: LGHDT, YNNKEL (reference sequence). This CDR3 region has 15 residues. V lost 4 bases and J 0 bases, leaving 12 bases between the germline ends. CDR3 sequence reads: CASSPLTRDQETQYF. DNA of the CDR3: TGTGCCAGCAGCCCCCTAACTAGAGACCAAGAGACCCAGTACTTC.

DNA for the CDR3: TGTGCCAGCAGTGAGGGACTAGATGAGTGGCTGAGCATTCAGTACTTC. Protein sequence: CASSEGLDEWLSIQYF. J is TRBJ2-4 and V is TRBV2, with TRBD2 matching 8 bases. The germline V gene encodes CDR1 SNHLY and CDR2 FYNNEI. This CDR3 has 16 amino acids. V gave up 3 bases and J gave up 9 bases; unmatched junction bases: 13.

This clone came up a few times. The V and J genes are TRBV29-1 and TRBJ2-3; tentatively, D is TRBD2 (5 bases). Germline V CDR1 and CDR2: SQVTM, ANQGSEA. The V gene lost 7 bases and the J gene lost 2 bases, with 13 bases spanning the gap. The CDR3 spans 13 residues. CDR3 sequence (DNA): TGCAGCGAGACCCTACGGGACACAGATACGCAGTATTTT. The encoded protein is CSETLRDTDTQYF.

The rearrangement links TRBV21-1 to TRBJ1-4; the table names TRBD1, a call not compared with the DNA. TRBV21-1 is given as a pseudogene. This CDR3 comprises 16 residues. CDR3 sequence: CASSHPQESILEKLFF. The CDR3 DNA sequence: TGTGCCAGCAGCCACCCCCAGGAATCGATTCTCGAAAAACTGTTTTTT.

The chain links TRBV5-8 to TRBJ1-2; no reliable D call. Germline CDR1 reads SGHTS; CDR2 reads YDEGEE. Trimming shortened V by 6 bases and J by 2 bases, and 14 bases separated the two germline ends. This CDR3 is 14 amino acids long. CDR3 protein: CASNLQIGNYGYTF. DNA for the CDR3: TGTGCCAGCAACCTTCAAATCGGGAACTATGGCTACACCTTC.

The V call is TRBV5-8, the J call TRBJ1-4; tentative D call: TRBD1 (6 bases). The CDR3 runs to 15 residues. Trimming cost V 0 bases and J 5 bases, with 11 bases left between them. Germline V CDR1 and CDR2: SGHTS, YDEGEE. DNA for the CDR3: TGTGCCAGCAGCTTGGAGCCAGGGGCGAATGAAAAACTGTTTTTT. Protein product: CASSLEPGANEKLFF.

The V call is TRBV5-1, the J call TRBJ2-5, with TRBD2 matching over 14 bases. The CDR3 spans 16 residues. Germline V CDR1 and CDR2: SGHRS, YFSETQ. Losses at the gene ends were 0 bases for V and 5 bases for J; bases not matched to a gene: 3. The CDR3 spells CASSLGLAGGHETQYF. Here the CDR3 DNA reads TGCGCCAGCAGCTTGGGACTAGCGGGGGGGCATGAGACCCAGTACTTC.

The rearrangement links TRBV4-3 to TRBJ2-3, with 8 bases identical to TRBD2. Looked up from germline, CDR1 is LGHNA and CDR2 is YSLEER. The CDR3 is 16 residues long. Trimming cost V 4 bases and J 1 base; bases outside gene matches: 7. In DNA, the CDR3 is TGCGCCAGCAGCCGCCGAGCGGGAGATGGCACAGATACGCAGTATTTT. Residues: CASSRRAGDGTDTQYF.

This clone appeared a few times. The V gene is TRBV4-3, the J gene TRBJ2-5; 9 nucleotides line up with TRBD2. The CDR3 covers 16 residues. Germline V CDR1 and CDR2: LGHNA, YSLEER. V trimming: 2 bases; J trimming: 2 bases; junction bases outside the gene matches: 6. CDR3 sequence: CASSQTLAGIQETQYF. CDR3 sequence (DNA): TGCGCCAGCAGCCAAACGCTAGCGGGGATACAAGAGACCCAGTACTTC.

CDR3 sequence: CASSPGLAGAGETQYF. CDR3 in DNA: TGTGCCAGCAGCCCCGGACTAGCGGGGGCCGGGGAGACCCAGTACTTC. The chain uses TRBV9 and TRBJ2-5; 13 nucleotides agree with TRBD2. V lost 4 bases, J lost 5 bases, and 8 bases stayed unmatched. Germline V gives CDR1 SGDLS, CDR2 YYNGEE. The CDR3 extends over 16 amino acids.

In this sample, this clone turned up a few times. This chain joins TRBV2 and TRBJ2-5; TRBD2 agrees at 11 bases. Germline-derived CDR1 and CDR2 are SNHLY and FYNNEI. The CDR3 contains 14 residues. With V trimmed by 7 bases and J by 7 bases, 8 bases remained unmatched. CDR3 DNA sequence: TGTGCCAGCAATCCGACTAGCGGGGCCCCGACCCAGTACTTC. Translating it yields CASNPTSGAPTQYF.

In regard to this clone: The sample contains more than one DNA sequence encoding this CDR3. The rearrangement uses TRBV10-3 and TRBJ1-1; D possibly corresponds to TRBD1 (5 bases). The CDR3 covers 14 residues. V lost 0 bases, J lost 6 bases, and 11 bases lay in between. Germline assignment: CDR1 ENHRY and CDR2 SYGVKD. The DNA of the CDR3 is TGTGCCATCAGTGAGTCCGGGGGTGGCGCTGAAGCTTTCTTT. It yields the protein CAISESGGGAEAFF.

The chain uses TRBV6-6 and TRBJ1-1; D uncertain. Per germline, CDR1 MNHNY and CDR2 SVGAGI (reference sequence). The CDR3 extends over 13 amino acids. Trimming left V 6 bases short and J 6 bases short, with 14 bases between. For the CDR3, the DNA is TGTGCCAGCAGCAACCCCCTAACCCCTGAAGCTTTCTTT. Encoded protein: CASSNPLTPEAFF.

The rearrangement joins TRBV14 to TRBJ2-7; tentatively, D is TRBD2 (6 bases). Trimming cost V 1 base and J 2 bases, with 12 bases left between them. The CDR3 is 15 residues long. Germline V CDR1 and CDR2: SGHDN, FVKESK. The CDR3 region has the DNA TGTGCCAGCAGCCAAGGAAGCGGGTTGACCTACGAGCAGTACTTC. It encodes CASSQGSGLTYEQYF. Variable domain in full (rest from reference TRBV14 and TRBJ2-7): EAGVTQFPSHSVIEKGQTVTLRCDPISGHDNLYWYRRVMGKEIKFLLHFVKESKQDESGMPNNRFLAERTGGTYSTLKVQPAELEDSGVYFCASSQGSGLTYEQYFGPGTRLTVT.

This clone has just a few counts. This chain joins TRBV6-5 and TRBJ2-2; unclear D gene. This CDR3 has 15 amino acids. V dropped 11 bases and J dropped 0 bases, with 16 bases sitting between them. From germline, CDR1 is MNHEY and CDR2 SVGAGI. The CDR3 DNA reads as TGTGCCTCCTCACGCCACTTCCCGAACACCGGGGAGCTGTTTTTT. Residues: CASSRHFPNTGELFF.

The rearrangement joins TRBV5-1 to TRBJ2-7; D is unclear. This CDR3 is 13 amino acids long. Germline V lookup: CDR1 SGHRS, CDR2 YFSETQ. Trimming removed 7 bases from V and 3 bases from J, with 14 bases in between. The CDR3 is CASSPMAGYEQYF. CDR3 sequence (DNA): TGCGCCAGCTCCCCCATGGCTGGCTACGAGCAGTACTTC.

The J gene is TRBJ1-4, the V gene TRBV4-1; D possibly corresponds to TRBD1 (5 bases). Trimming removed 0 bases at V and 8 bases at J, with 16 bases between. The CDR3 has 16 residues. Germline V gives CDR1 MGHRA, CDR2 YSYEKL. This CDR3 is CASSQEEGARGEKLFF. The CDR3, as DNA: TGCGCCAGCAGCCAAGAAGAAGGGGCCCGAGGCGAAAAACTGTTTTTT.

The chain joins TRBV3-1 (or the pseudogene TRBV3-2) to TRBJ1-2; a weak D match, TRBD1 (6 bases). The ends were cut back, 0 bases at V and 8 bases at J, with 16 bases in the middle. CDR1 LGHDT and CDR2 YNNKEL come from the germline V gene (reference sequence). This CDR3 is 15 amino acids long. The CDR3 is CASSQDYGTIMGYTF. CDR3 DNA: TGTGCCAGCAGCCAAGATTACGGGACAATCATGGGCTACACCTTC.

This chain joins TRBV30 and TRBJ2-3, with 8 bases identical to TRBD2. This CDR3 has 15 amino acids. Germline V gene lookup returns CDR1 GTSNPN and CDR2 SVGIG (reference sequence). The V and J ends lost 1 base and 1 base, in that order; junction bases with no gene match: 4. The CDR3 coding sequence is TGTGCCTGGAGTGGCTCGACTAGCGGCACAGATACGCAGTATTTT. It is translated as CAWSGSTSGTDTQYF.

The chain is built from TRBV6-2 or TRBV6-3 and TRBJ1-4; D is undetermined. Germline CDR1 MNHEY, CDR2 SVGEGT. The V and J ends lost 7 bases and 8 bases respectively, with 14 bases between them. This CDR3 is built from 13 residues. This CDR3 is CASKYSEREKLFF. The CDR3 bases are TGTGCCAGCAAGTACTCCGAGAGGGAAAAACTGTTTTTT.

The chain recombines TRBV15 with TRBJ2-7; a possible D gene is TRBD2 (6 bases). Trimming pared 1 base from V and 2 bases from J, leaving 9 bases between. Germline V gene sequence: CDR1 LNHNV, CDR2 YYDKDF (reference sequence). CDR3 length equals 14 residues. CDR3 sequence reads: CATSRGAGTYEQYF. CDR3 nucleotide sequence: TGTGCCACCAGCAGAGGGGCGGGGACCTACGAGCAGTACTTC.

The chain combines TRBV6-5 with TRBJ2-3; TRBD1 matches 11 bases. The CDR3 runs 15 residues. The germline V gene has CDR1 MNHEY and CDR2 SVGAGI. With V trimmed by 6 bases and J by 3 bases, 5 bases remained unmatched. CDR3 region: CASSPGQGGTDTQYF. The CDR3 nucleotides are TGTGCCAGCAGCCCGGGACAGGGGGGAACAGATACGCAGTATTTT.

This clone was found once. The chain has TRBV7-2 and TRBJ1-5; TRBD1 aligns across 7 bases. Per germline, CDR1 SGHTA and CDR2 FQGNSA. The CDR3 runs 14 residues. Trimming removed 5 bases from V and 4 bases from J; junction bases left unmatched: 5. The CDR3: CASSQGQLNQPQHF. The CDR3 DNA follows: TGTGCCAGCAGCCAGGGACAGCTAAATCAGCCCCAGCATTTT.

This clone was detected a few times. The rearrangement links TRBV6-5 to TRBJ1-4, with 9 bases matching TRBD1. V shed 7 bases, J shed 4 bases, and the junction held 4 bases outside the gene matches. The germline CDR1 and CDR2 sequences are MNHEY and SVGAGI. CDR3 length equals 14 residues. The DNA of the CDR3 is TGTGCCAGCACAGCGGGACAGGGTAATGAAAAACTGTTTTTT. Encoded protein: CASTAGQGNEKLFF.